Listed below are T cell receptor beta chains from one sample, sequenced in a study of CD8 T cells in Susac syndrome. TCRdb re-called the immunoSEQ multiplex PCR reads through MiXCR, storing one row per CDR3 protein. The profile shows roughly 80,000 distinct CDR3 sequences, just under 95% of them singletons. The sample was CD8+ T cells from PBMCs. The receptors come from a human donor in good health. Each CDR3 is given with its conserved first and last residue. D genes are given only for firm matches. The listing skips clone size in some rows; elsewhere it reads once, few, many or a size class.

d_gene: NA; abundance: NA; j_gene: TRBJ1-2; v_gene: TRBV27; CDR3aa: CATGQTYGYTF; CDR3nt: TGTGCCACCGGACAGACCTATGGCTACACCTTC
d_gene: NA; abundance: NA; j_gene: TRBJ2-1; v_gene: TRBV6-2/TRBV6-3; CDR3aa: CASSYSFREQFF; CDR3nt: TGTGCCAGCAGTTACTCGTTCCGGGAGCAGTTCTTC
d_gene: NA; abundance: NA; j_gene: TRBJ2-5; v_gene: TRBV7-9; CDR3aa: CASSNQGTGGETQYF; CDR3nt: TGTGCCAGCAGCAATCAAGGGACCGGTGGGGAGACCCAGTACTTC
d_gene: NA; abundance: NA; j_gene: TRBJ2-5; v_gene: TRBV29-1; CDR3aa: CSVVPSGRGETQYF; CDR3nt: TGCAGCGTTGTCCCGTCGGGGCGTGGGGAGACCCAGTACTTC
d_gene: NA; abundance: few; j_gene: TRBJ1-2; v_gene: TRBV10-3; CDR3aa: CAISDTSGVGYGYTF; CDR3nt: TGTGCCATCAGTGACACTTCTGGGGTTGGTTATGGCTACACCTTC
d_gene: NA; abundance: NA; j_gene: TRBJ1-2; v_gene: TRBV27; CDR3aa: CASSLTGIRGYTF; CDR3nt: TGTGCCAGCAGTCTAACAGGGATCCGTGGCTACACCTTC
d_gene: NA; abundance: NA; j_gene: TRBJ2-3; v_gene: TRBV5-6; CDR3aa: CASKTQGTSTDTQYF; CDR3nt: TGTGCCAGCAAAACGCAGGGGACTAGCACAGATACGCAGTATTTT
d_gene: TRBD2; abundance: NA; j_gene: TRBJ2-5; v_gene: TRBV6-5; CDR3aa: CASSYGGGLKTQYF; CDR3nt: TGTGCCAGCAGTTACGGCGGGGGGCTAAAGACCCAGTACTTC
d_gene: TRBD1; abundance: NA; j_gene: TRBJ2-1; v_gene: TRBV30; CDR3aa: CAYLGQGPSNEQFF; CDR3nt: TGTGCCTACCTGGGACAGGGTCCCTCGAATGAGCAGTTCTTC
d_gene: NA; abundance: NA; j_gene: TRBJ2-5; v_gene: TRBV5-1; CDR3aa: CASSPDTAKETQYF; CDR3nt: TGCGCCAGCAGCCCGGACACTGCTAAAGAGACCCAGTACTTC
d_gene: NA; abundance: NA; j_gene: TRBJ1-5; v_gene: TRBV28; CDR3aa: CASSLWGDQPQHF; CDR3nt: TGTGCCAGCAGTTTATGGGGGGATCAGCCCCAGCATTTT
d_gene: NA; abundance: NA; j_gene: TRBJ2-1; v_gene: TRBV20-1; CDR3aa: CSARAIFGNSYNEQFF; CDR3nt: TGCAGTGCTAGAGCTATATTCGGTAACTCCTACAATGAGCAGTTCTTC
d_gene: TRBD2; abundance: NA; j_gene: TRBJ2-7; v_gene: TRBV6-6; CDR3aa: CASTQRGGPSSYEQYF; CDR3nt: TGTGCCAGCACCCAACGGGGGGGGCCTAGCTCCTACGAGCAGTACTTC
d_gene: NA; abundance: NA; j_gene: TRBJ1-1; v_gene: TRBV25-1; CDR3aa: CASSTGVTYTEAFF; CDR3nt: TGTGCCAGCAGTACCGGGGTAACGTACACTGAAGCTTTCTTT
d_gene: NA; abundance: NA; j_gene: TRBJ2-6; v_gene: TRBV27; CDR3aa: CASSSDGVSGANVLTF; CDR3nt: TGTGCCAGCAGTTCGGACGGCGTCTCTGGGGCCAACGTCCTGACTTTC
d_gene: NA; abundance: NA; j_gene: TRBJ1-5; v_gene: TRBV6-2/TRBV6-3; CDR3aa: CASSSTGIPNQPQHF; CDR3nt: TGTGCCAGCAGTTCGACAGGCATTCCCAATCAGCCCCAGCATTTT
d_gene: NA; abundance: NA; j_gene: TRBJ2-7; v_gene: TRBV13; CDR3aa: CASSLGQIGYEQYF; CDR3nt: TGTGCCAGCAGCTTAGGCCAGATCGGGTACGAGCAGTACTTC
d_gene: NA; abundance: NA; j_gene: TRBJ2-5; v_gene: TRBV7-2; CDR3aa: CASSSNQPATQYF; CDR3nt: TGTGCCAGCAGCTCAAATCAACCTGCGACCCAGTACTTC
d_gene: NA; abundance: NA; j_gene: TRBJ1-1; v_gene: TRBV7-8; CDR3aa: CASSPGDTVEAFF; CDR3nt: TGTGCCAGCAGCCCTGGAGATACCGTTGAAGCTTTCTTT